The 13 T cell receptor beta chains below were found in one sample sequenced in a study of blood T cell repertoires in COVID-19. Assay used: immunoSEQ multiplex PCR; TCRdb lists only in-frame clones, some missing. The profile covers roughly 20,000 clones, with roughly nine tenths appearing a single time and about 13% taken by the ten largest. The sequenced sample consisted of peripheral blood. All receptors derive from a man aged 60 to 75 with active COVID-19.

This sequence joins TRBV28 and TRBJ1-5; 9 bases align to TRBD1. With V trimmed by 8 bases and J by 6 bases, 14 bases remained unmatched. Germline V gives CDR1 MDHEN, CDR2 SYDVKM. CDR3 size: 16 residues. The CDR3, as DNA: TGTGCCAGCCATTCCGGGACAGGGATGATTGGTCAGCCCCAGCATTTT. Protein: CASHSGTGMIGQPQHF.

This chain uses TRBV19 with TRBJ2-2; D perhaps matches TRBD1 (6 bases). Germline V gives CDR1 LNHDA, CDR2 SQIVND (reference sequence). The CDR3 spans 14 residues. V was pared by 7 bases and J by 3 bases, with 12 bases between. This CDR3 is CASTSGVDTGELFF. The CDR3 DNA sequence: TGTGCCAGTACTTCAGGGGTGGACACCGGGGAGCTGTTTTTT.

The genes are TRBV30 and TRBJ1-1; D is unresolved. V was trimmed by 0 bases and J by 1 base, leaving 6 bases between them. The CDR3 is made up of 13 amino acids. From germline, CDR1 is GTSNPN and CDR2 SVGIG (reference sequence). The CDR3 DNA reads as TGTGCCTGGAGTGTACTCCGGAACACTGAAGCTTTCTTT. Its protein is CAWSVLRNTEAFF.

V is TRBV9 and J is TRBJ2-7; 7 positions match TRBD1. V lost 3 bases, J lost 6 bases, and 12 bases stayed unmatched. The germline V gene has CDR1 SGDLS and CDR2 YYNGEE. The CDR3 is 15 amino acids. The CDR3 region has the DNA TGTGCCAGCAGCGGCCCGACGACAGGGTTCGGCGAGCAGTACTTC. Protein: CASSGPTTGFGEQYF.

The chain recombines TRBV7-9 with TRBJ2-3; 8 nucleotides match TRBD1. The J segment lost 3 bases and the V segment lost 5 bases, leaving 4 bases of the junction unmatched. The germline gives CDR1 SEHNR, CDR2 FQNEAQ (reference sequence). The CDR3 sequence is 14 residues long. DNA of the CDR3: TGTGCCAGCAGCCGGGACAGGTATACAGATACGCAGTATTTT. Its translation: CASSRDRYTDTQYF.

The J gene is TRBJ2-2, the V gene TRBV18; the match to TRBD2 covers 11 bases. The CDR3 contains 19 residues. The J segment lost 4 bases and the V segment lost 3 bases, leaving 13 bases of the junction unmatched. CDR1 and CDR2 from the germline V gene are KGHSH and LQKENI. As DNA, the CDR3 is TGTGCCAGCTCACCGATGTCTAGCGGGGGGCCCTCCGGCACCGGGGAGCTGTTTTTT. Translated: CASSPMSSGGPSGTGELFF.

The V and J genes are TRBV3-1 (or the pseudogene TRBV3-2) and TRBJ2-1; 8 bases agree with TRBD2. CDR3 length equals 16 residues. Per the germline V gene, CDR1 is LGHDT and CDR2 is YNNKEL (reference sequence). V lost 2 bases, J lost 9 bases, and 12 bases stayed unmatched. The CDR3 bases are TGTGCCAGCAGCCAACGTTCGGGAGGGGGGCTTGGTGAGCAGTTCTTC. As protein: CASSQRSGGGLGEQFF.

This rearrangement joins TRBV6-5 to TRBJ2-3, with D possibly TRBD1 on 6 matching bases. V lost 0 bases to trimming and J lost 10 bases, with 11 bases between them. Germline V CDR1 and CDR2: MNHEY, SVGAGI. The CDR3 is 13 amino acids. In DNA form, the CDR3 reads TGTGCCAGCAGTTACTCCAGGGGTTTCGCGCAGTATTTT. It yields the protein CASSYSRGFAQYF.

This chain connects TRBV28 to TRBJ2-5, with 8 bases aligning to TRBD2. The V and J ends lost 7 bases and 5 bases, in that order; junction bases with no gene match: 15. The CDR3 contains 16 residues. Per the germline V gene, CDR1 is MDHEN and CDR2 is SYDVKM. The CDR3, as DNA: TGTGCCAGCAACGGGGGGGGACTGGGACTGAGGGAGACCCAGTACTTC. As protein: CASNGGGLGLRETQYF.

V usage is TRBV9 and J usage is TRBJ2-1, with 14 bases identical to TRBD2. The CDR3 spans 19 residues. The J segment lost 2 bases and the V segment lost 0 bases, leaving 7 bases of the junction unmatched. CDR1 and CDR2 from the germline V gene are SGDLS and YYNGEE. The CDR3 bases are TGTGCCAGCAGCGTAGAGGGACTAGCGGGAGTAGGCCCCTACAATGAGCAGTTCTTC. It yields the protein CASSVEGLAGVGPYNEQFF.

The rearrangement links TRBV11-2 to TRBJ2-3, with D unclear. This CDR3 has 12 residues. The germline CDR1 and CDR2 sequences are SGHAT and FQNNGV. Trimming left V 6 bases short and J 0 bases short, with 4 bases between. CDR3 in DNA: TGTGCCAGCAGTAAAAGCACAGATACGCAGTATTTT. Its protein is CASSKSTDTQYF.

The chain uses TRBV29-1 and TRBJ2-1, with 13 positions matching TRBD2. Unmatched junction bases numbered 8, after V lost 7 bases and J lost 11 bases. Germline assignment: CDR1 SQVTM and CDR2 ANQGSEA. The CDR3 is 13 residues long. The DNA of the CDR3 is TGCAGCGCTCAACTAGCGGGAGGGCCCAAGCAGTTCTTC. Protein product: CSAQLAGGPKQFF.

This sequence joins TRBV9 and TRBJ2-3; TRBD1 agrees at 9 bases. In germline, CDR1 is SGDLS, CDR2 YYNGEE. The CDR3 has 16 amino acids. The ends lost 4 bases at V and 5 bases at J; junction bases unmatched: 11. CDR3 in amino acids: CASSYTGQGGLDTQYF. The CDR3 bases are TGTGCCAGCAGCTACACGGGACAGGGAGGTTTAGATACGCAGTATTTT. Full variable domain (remainder filled in from reference TRBV9 and TRBJ2-3): DSGVTQTPKHLITATGQRVTLRCSPRSGDLSVYWYQQSLDQGLQFLIQYYNGEERAKGNILERFSAQQFPDLHSELNLSSLELGDSALYFCASSYTGQGGLDTQYFGPGTRLTVL.